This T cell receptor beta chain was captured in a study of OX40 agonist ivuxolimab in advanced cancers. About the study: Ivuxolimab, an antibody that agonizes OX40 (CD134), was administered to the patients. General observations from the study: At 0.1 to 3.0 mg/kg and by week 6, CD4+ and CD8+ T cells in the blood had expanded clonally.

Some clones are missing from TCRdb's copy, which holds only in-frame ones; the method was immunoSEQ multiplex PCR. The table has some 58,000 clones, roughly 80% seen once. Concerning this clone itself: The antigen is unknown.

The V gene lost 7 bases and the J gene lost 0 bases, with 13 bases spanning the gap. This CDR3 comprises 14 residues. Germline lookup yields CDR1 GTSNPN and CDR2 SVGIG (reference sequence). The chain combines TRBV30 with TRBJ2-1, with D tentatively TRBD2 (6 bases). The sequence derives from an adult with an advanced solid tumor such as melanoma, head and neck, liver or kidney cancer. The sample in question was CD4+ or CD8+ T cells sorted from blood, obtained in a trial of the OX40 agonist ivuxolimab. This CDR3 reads CASPASDSYNEQFF. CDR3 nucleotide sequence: TGTGCCTCCCCGGCTAGCGACTCCTACAATGAGCAGTTCTTC.